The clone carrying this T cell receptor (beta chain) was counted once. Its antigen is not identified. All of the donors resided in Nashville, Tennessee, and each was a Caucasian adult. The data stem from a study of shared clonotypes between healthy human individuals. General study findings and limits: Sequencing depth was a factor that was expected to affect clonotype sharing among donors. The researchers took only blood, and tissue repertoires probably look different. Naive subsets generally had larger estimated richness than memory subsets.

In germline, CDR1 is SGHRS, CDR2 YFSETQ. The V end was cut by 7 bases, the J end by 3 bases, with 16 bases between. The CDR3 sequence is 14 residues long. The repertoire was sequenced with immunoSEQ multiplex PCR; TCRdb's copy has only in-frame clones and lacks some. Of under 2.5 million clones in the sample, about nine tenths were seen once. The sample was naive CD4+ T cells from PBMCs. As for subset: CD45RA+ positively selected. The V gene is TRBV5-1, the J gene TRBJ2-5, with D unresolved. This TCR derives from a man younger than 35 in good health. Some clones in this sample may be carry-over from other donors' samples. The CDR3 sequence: CASANPGPEETQYF. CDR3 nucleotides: TGCGCCAGCGCAAATCCGGGCCCCGAAGAGACCCAGTACTTC.